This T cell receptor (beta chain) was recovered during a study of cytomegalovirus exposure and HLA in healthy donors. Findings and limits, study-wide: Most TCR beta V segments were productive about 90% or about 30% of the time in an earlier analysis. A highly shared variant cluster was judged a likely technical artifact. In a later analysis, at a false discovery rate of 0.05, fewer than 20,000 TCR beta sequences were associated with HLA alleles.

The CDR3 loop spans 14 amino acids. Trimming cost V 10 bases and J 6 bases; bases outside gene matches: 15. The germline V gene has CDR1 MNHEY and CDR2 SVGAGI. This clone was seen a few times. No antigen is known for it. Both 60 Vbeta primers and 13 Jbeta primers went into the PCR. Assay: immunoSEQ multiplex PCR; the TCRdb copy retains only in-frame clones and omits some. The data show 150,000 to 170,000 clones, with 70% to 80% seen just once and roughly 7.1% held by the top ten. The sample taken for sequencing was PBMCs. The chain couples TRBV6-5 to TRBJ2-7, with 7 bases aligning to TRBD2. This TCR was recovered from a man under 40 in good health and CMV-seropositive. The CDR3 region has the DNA TGTGCCACCCGAACGGGAGGATCTCCGCGCGAGCAGTACTTC. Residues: CATRTGGSPREQYF.